The rows below give T cell receptor beta chains drawn from one sample of a study of OX40 agonist ivuxolimab in advanced cancers. The table came from immunoSEQ multiplex PCR; TCRdb's copy has only in-frame clones and leaves some out. This table has 60,000 to 75,000 clones, around 88% appearing once. The specimen was CD4+ or CD8+ T cells sorted from blood, collected in a trial of the OX40 agonist ivuxolimab. Receptors originate from an adult with an advanced solid tumor such as melanoma, head and neck, liver or kidney cancer. Both conserved end residues are part of each CDR3. A D gene is named only where the DNA matches it firmly. Clone sizes are given selectively: once, few, many, or a class where the clone is expanded.

v_call	clone_size	d_call	j_call	cdr3_nt	cdr3_aa
TRBV11-2	.	.	TRBJ1-3	TGTGCCAGCAGCCAGATTGGTAGAGGAAACACCATATATTTT	CASSQIGRGNTIYF
TRBV6-5	few	TRBD1	TRBJ1-1	TGTGCCAGCAGGGCGCCCGGACAGGCGAACACTGAAGCTTTCTTT	CASRAPGQANTEAFF
TRBV30	.	TRBD1	TRBJ2-1	TGTGCCTGGAGTCGGGACAGGGTGAATGAGCAGTTCTTC	CAWSRDRVNEQFF
TRBV7-9	.	TRBD1	TRBJ1-4	TGTGCCAGCACCCCAAAGGGCAGGGGGCACGAAAAACTGTTTTTT	CASTPKGRGHEKLFF
TRBV15	.	.	TRBJ2-3	TGTGCCACCAGCTCTAGAGGCGGGATAGCGTTCGATACGCAGTATTTT	CATSSRGGIAFDTQYF
TRBV6-6	.	TRBD1	TRBJ2-3	TGTGCCAGCAGTTCCTTAAGACAGGGGGGCACAGATACGCAGTATTTT	CASSSLRQGGTDTQYF
TRBV18	.	.	TRBJ2-7	TGTGCCAGCTCAACGACAGGAGCTTACGAGCAGTACTTC	CASSTTGAYEQYF
TRBV9	few	.	TRBJ1-2	TGTGCCAGCAGCGTAGACGGGGACTATGGCTACACCTTC	CASSVDGDYGYTF
TRBV19	.	TRBD1	TRBJ2-3	TGTGCCAGTAGTGGTCAGACAGGGGAGGCGCAGTATTTT	CASSGQTGEAQYF
TRBV2	.	TRBD1	TRBJ1-4	TGTGCCAGCAGTCCCCCCCGGGACAGGGTTGTAAAACTGTTTTTT	CASSPPRDRVVKLFF
TRBV19	.	.	TRBJ1-3	TGTGCCAGTAGTAGGTCTGGACAGTTCTCTGGAAACACCATATATTTT	CASSRSGQFSGNTIYF
TRBV1	once	.	TRBJ1-1	TGCACCAGCAGCCCGGGGGGGGAAAACAGGACTGAAGCTTTCTTT	CTSSPGGENRTEAFF
TRBV2	.	.	TRBJ2-7	TGTGCCAGCAGTGAAGTGGCCGACTCCTACGAGCAGTACTTC	CASSEVADSYEQYF
TRBV9	.	.	TRBJ1-1	TGTGCCAGCAGCGTACAAAGGAACACTGAAGCTTTCTTT	CASSVQRNTEAFF
TRBV29-1	once	.	TRBJ1-2	TGCAGCGTTGCTCTGGGGCAAGGCTACACCTTC	CSVALGQGYTF
TRBV30	.	.	TRBJ2-1	TGTGCCTTCCACCACGGGGACCAGGGGTATGAGCAGTTCTTC	CAFHHGDQGYEQFF
TRBV7-3	.	.	TRBJ2-3	TGTGCCAGCAGCTCCCGGGCCCGCACAGATACGCAGTATTTT	CASSSRARTDTQYF
TRBV15	.	TRBD2	TRBJ2-7	TGTGCCACCAGCAGCGGGACTAGGTCCTACGAGCAGTACTTC	CATSSGTRSYEQYF
TRBV10-3	.	TRBD1	TRBJ2-5	TGTGCCATCAGTGAGTCCTCGGGACAGGGAATCCAAGAGACCCAGTACTTC	CAISESSGQGIQETQYF
TRBV11-2	.	.	TRBJ2-7	TGTGCCAGCAGCCCAGACGGGAACCCGACAAAGAAGTACTTC	CASSPDGNPTKKYF
TRBV9	.	.	TRBJ2-7	TGTGCCAGCAGCGTAGAAACAGGGAGGCAGTACTTC	CASSVETGRQYF
TRBV7-9	.	.	TRBJ2-3	TGTGCCAGCACCCTCAGCGTCGTGGGACCAGCGGATACGCAGTATTTT	CASTLSVVGPADTQYF
TRBV6-1	.	TRBD1	TRBJ1-1	TGTGCCAGCAGTGAAATAGGGGGCAGAAGCACTGAAGCTTTCTTT	CASSEIGGRSTEAFF
TRBV6-6	.	TRBD2	TRBJ2-3	TGTGCCAGCAGCCCGGGACTAGCGGGAGGCACAGATACGCAGTATTTT	CASSPGLAGGTDTQYF
TRBV28	.	.	TRBJ1-1	TGTGCCGGTCTGGGGGCAGACTCCTCTGAAGCTTTCTTT	CAGLGADSSEAFF
TRBV5-5	.	.	TRBJ1-1	TGTGCCAGCAGCTTGTTTTCGTTGGGGAACACTGAAGCTTTCTTT	CASSLFSLGNTEAFF
TRBV28	.	TRBD1	TRBJ2-7	TGTGCCAGCAGTTTACCCCCAGGGGGCCACGAGCAGTACTTC	CASSLPPGGHEQYF
TRBV28	.	TRBD1	TRBJ2-7	TGTGCCAGCAGTGGGGACAGGCTCGAGCAGTACTTC	CASSGDRLEQYF
TRBV28	.	TRBD2	TRBJ2-2	TGTGCCAGCGGGAGGGCCGGTTGGGGCGGGGAGCTGTTTTTT	CASGRAGWGGELFF
TRBV5-1	.	.	TRBJ1-1	TGCGCCAGCAGCTTAACACAGGCGCCTGGCGGAGAAGCTTTCTTT	CASSLTQAPGGEAFF
TRBV30	.	TRBD1	TRBJ2-7	TGTGCCTGGAGTGCAACAGGGGGCCCGAGCCGCGAGCAGTACTTC	CAWSATGGPSREQYF
TRBV19	few	.	TRBJ1-5	TGTGCCAGTACCCCCCGAAGAGTTACGGGGTACGGCAATCAGCCCCAGCATTTT	CASTPRRVTGYGNQPQHF
TRBV6-5	.	.	TRBJ1-2	TGTGCCAGCAGACCCGGAGGGATTATCTATGGCTACACCTTC	CASRPGGIIYGYTF
TRBV5-6	.	.	TRBJ2-5	TGTGCCAGCAGCCCGGCTGGCGGGGCGGGGGAGACCCAGTACTTC	CASSPAGGAGETQYF
TRBV5-1	.	.	TRBJ1-4	TGCGCCAGCAGCTCCCTTAGGGGAGCTAATGAAAAACTGTTTTTT	CASSSLRGANEKLFF
TRBV2	.	.	TRBJ1-2	TGTGCCAGCAGCGGCACCGGGGCCTATGGCTACACCTTC	CASSGTGAYGYTF
TRBV7-2	few	TRBD2	TRBJ2-2	TGTGCCAGCAGACCGGGACTAGCGGTGACCGGGGAGCTGTTTTTT	CASRPGLAVTGELFF
TRBV19	.	TRBD1	TRBJ1-2	TGTGCCAGTAGTATGGCGACAGGGGGCAGTGGTAACTATGGCTACACCTTC	CASSMATGGSGNYGYTF
TRBV6-6	.	.	TRBJ1-5	TGTGCCAGCAGTTACTCGTCACCATGGAGCAATCAGCCCCAGCATTTT	CASSYSSPWSNQPQHF
TRBV4-1	.	TRBD1	TRBJ2-1	TGCGCCAGCAGCCAGCTATGGGGGGGACAGGGGACCTACAATGAGCAGTTCTTC	CASSQLWGGQGTYNEQFF
TRBV5-1	once	.	TRBJ2-2	TGCGCCAGCAGCTTGTCAGCGAACACCGGGGAGCTGTTTTTT	CASSLSANTGELFF
TRBV2	.	TRBD1	TRBJ1-2	TGTGCCAGCAGTGAAGGGACAGGCTATGGCTACACCTTC	CASSEGTGYGYTF
TRBV18	.	TRBD1	TRBJ1-5	TGTGCCAGCTCACCAAGTAAGGGGGCAGGCAATCAGCCCCAGCATTTT	CASSPSKGAGNQPQHF
TRBV19	.	.	TRBJ2-1	TGTGCCAGTAGTATGTGGCGTGGGCCCAATGAGCAGTTCTTC	CASSMWRGPNEQFF
TRBV6-6	.	.	TRBJ2-7	TGTGCCAGCAGTTACTCTGAGGGAAACTACGAGCAGTACTTC	CASSYSEGNYEQYF
TRBV28	.	TRBD2	TRBJ2-5	TGTGCCAGCAGTTCGGGGGGTGGCTATGAGACCCAGTACTTC	CASSSGGGYETQYF
TRBV6-5	few	.	TRBJ1-3	TGTGCCAGCAGAACAGTCTCTGGAAACACCATATATTTT	CASRTVSGNTIYF